These 9 T cell receptor beta chains share one sample of origin, sequenced in a study of T cell repertoires in cytomegalovirus infection (dated by TCRdb to the late 2010s). Sequenced on an Illumina HiSeq 1500. TCRdb passed the public sequencing reads through fastp at Q25 and MiXCR, retaining productive beta sequences. Identical CDR3 proteins give one entry, which carries the most common genes and DNA. The sample table records about half a million distinct CDR3 sequences; about 42% of these occur just once. Of the sample, about two fifths is held by the ten largest clones. Antigens for these TCRs are unknown. Per the publication, the treatment or condition label means: in vitro stimulation with specific CMV peptide epitopes to enrich CMV-specific T cells. Sequenced here: cultured PBMCs, sampled from culture after CMV antigen stimulation. These receptor sequences come from a human donor in good health (CMV status not recorded). Some clones in this sample may be carry-over from other donors' samples.

This clonotype has ten or more counts. The chain recombines TRBV7-2 with TRBJ2-5; 9 nucleotides match TRBD2. Germline CDR1 is SGHTA and CDR2 is FQGNSA. The V segment lost 0 bases and the J segment 5 bases; nucleotides outside the gene matches: 10. The CDR3 loop spans 17 amino acids. CDR3 sequence reads: CASSLAPFAGGSETQYF. For the CDR3, the DNA is TGTGCCAGCAGCTTAGCCCCCTTCGCGGGAGGGAGCGAGACCCAGTACTTC.

V gene TRBV20-1 combines with J gene TRBJ2-5, with TRBD1 matching over 8 bases. The CDR3 is made up of 14 amino acids. Germline CDR1 is DFQATT and CDR2 is SNEGSKA (reference sequence). With V trimmed by 1 base and J by 4 bases, 5 bases remained unmatched. In DNA, the CDR3 is TGCAGTGCTAGAGTTGGGACAGGAACAGAGACCCAGTACTTC. Protein product: CSARVGTGTETQYF.

The chain links TRBV27 to TRBJ1-2, with D possibly matching TRBD1 (6 bases). The CDR3 is made up of 13 amino acids. V was cut by 8 bases and J by 4 bases, with 14 bases left in between. Germline CDR1 reads MNHEY; CDR2 reads SMNVEV (reference sequence). CDR3 in DNA: TGTGCCAGCGCGGGAGGGGGATCCTATGGCTACACCTTC. Translating it yields CASAGGGSYGYTF.

V gene TRBV3-1 combines with J gene TRBJ1-2; D is undetermined. The CDR3 runs to 15 residues. The germline CDR1 and CDR2 sequences are LGHDT and YNNKEL (reference sequence). V was shortened by 1 base and J by 0 bases, with 9 bases between the two germline ends. The CDR3 bases are TGTGCCAGCAGCCAAGGACGCCTAGCTAACTATGGCTACACCTTC. Translated, it gives CASSQGRLANYGYTF.

The CDR3 loop is CASRRGSGNTGELFF. The CDR3 region has the DNA TGCGCCAGCAGAAGGGGGTCGGGGAACACCGGGGAGCTGTTTTTT. This chain links TRBV10-2 with TRBJ2-2, with TRBD1 as a possible D gene (6 bases). CDR1 and CDR2 (germline): WSHSY, SAAADI. Between the trimmed V and J ends, which lost 6 bases and 1 base, there was a span of 12 bases. The CDR3 covers 15 residues.

In its sample, this clonotype was seen many times. V gene TRBV7-2 combines with J gene TRBJ1-4; no definite D call. This CDR3 has 14 residues. Germline V gene sequence: CDR1 SGHTA, CDR2 FQGNSA. Trimming shortened V by 1 base and J by 5 bases, and 8 bases separated the two germline ends. The CDR3 coding sequence is TGTGCCAGCAGCTTAGACTCTAGCAATGAAAAACTGTTTTTT. Residues: CASSLDSSNEKLFF.

This chain connects TRBV7-2 to TRBJ2-1; no definite D call. Germline V CDR1 and CDR2: SGHTA, FQGNSA. The CDR3 consists of 14 residues. V lost 3 bases, J lost 5 bases, and 11 bases lay in between. CDR3 protein: CASSFLPPDNEQFF. CDR3 nucleotides: TGTGCCAGCAGCTTTCTCCCTCCCGACAATGAGCAGTTCTTC. Variable domain in full (rest from reference TRBV7-2 and TRBJ2-1): GAGVSQSPSNKVTEKGKDVELRCDPISGHTALYWYRQSLGQGLEFLIYFQGNSAPDKSGLPSDRFSAERTGGSVSTLTIQRTQQEDSAVYLCASSFLPPDNEQFFGPGTRLTVL.

This clonotype came up a few times. The chain has TRBV6-5 and TRBJ2-5; TRBD1 aligns across 7 bases. Germline-derived CDR1 and CDR2 are MNHEY and SVGAGI. The CDR3 loop spans 15 amino acids. With V trimmed by 7 bases and J by 5 bases, 13 bases remained unmatched. CDR3 in DNA: TGTGCCAGCAAAAAAGACAGGGTCGCCCCCGAGACCCAGTACTTC. Translated: CASKKDRVAPETQYF.

The V call is TRBV6-6, the J call TRBJ2-7; 10 bases are shared with TRBD1. The trim removed 7 bases at V and 5 bases at J, leaving 11 bases unmatched. The germline V gene encodes CDR1 MNHNY and CDR2 SVGAGI (reference sequence). The CDR3 loop spans 15 amino acids. The CDR3 sequence: CASTLNRDRGHEQYF. CDR3 DNA sequence: TGTGCCAGCACCTTAAACCGGGACAGGGGACACGAGCAGTACTTC.